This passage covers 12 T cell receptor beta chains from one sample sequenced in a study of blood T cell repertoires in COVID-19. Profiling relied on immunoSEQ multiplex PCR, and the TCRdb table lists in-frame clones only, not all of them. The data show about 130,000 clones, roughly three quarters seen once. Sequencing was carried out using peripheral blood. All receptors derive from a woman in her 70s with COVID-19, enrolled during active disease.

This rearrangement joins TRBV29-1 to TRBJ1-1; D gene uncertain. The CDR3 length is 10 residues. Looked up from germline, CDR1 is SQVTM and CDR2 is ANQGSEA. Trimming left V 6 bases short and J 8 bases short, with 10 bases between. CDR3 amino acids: CSVYESEAFF. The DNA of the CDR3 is TGCAGCGTGTACGAGTCGGAAGCTTTCTTT.

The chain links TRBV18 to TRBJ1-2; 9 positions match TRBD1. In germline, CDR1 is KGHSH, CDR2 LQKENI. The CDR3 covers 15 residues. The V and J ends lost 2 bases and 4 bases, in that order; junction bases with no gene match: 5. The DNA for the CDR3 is TGTGCCAGCTCACCAGGGCCGGGACAGGGCTATGGCTACACCTTC. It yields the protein CASSPGPGQGYGYTF.

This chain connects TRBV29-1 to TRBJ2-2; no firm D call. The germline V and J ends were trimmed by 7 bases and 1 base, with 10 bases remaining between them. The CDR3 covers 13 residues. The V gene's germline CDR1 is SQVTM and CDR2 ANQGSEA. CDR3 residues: CSESPRNTGELFF. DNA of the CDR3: TGCAGCGAAAGCCCACGGAACACCGGGGAGCTGTTTTTT.

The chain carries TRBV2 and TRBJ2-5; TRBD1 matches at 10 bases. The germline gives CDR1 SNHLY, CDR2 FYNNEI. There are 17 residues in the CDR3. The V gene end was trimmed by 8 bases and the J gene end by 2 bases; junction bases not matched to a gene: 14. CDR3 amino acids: CASQPPWGDRGQETQYF. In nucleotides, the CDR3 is TGTGCCAGCCAGCCACCCTGGGGGGACAGGGGTCAAGAGACCCAGTACTTC.

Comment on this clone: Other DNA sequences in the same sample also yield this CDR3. CDR3 sequence (DNA): TGTGCCAGCAGCTACGAAATAGGACAGGGGAAAGATACGCAGTATTTT. Protein product: CASSYEIGQGKDTQYF. The chain links TRBV11-2 to TRBJ2-3; TRBD1 aligns across 9 bases. The CDR3 is 16 amino acids. From germline, CDR1 is SGHAT and CDR2 FQNNGV. J gave up 5 bases and V 4 bases, and 10 bases lay outside the gene matches.

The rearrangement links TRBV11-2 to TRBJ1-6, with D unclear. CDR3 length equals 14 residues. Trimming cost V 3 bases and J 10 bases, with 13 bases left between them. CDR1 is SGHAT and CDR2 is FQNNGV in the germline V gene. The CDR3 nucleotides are TGTGCCAGCAGCTTTGGCAGGCCGGGGTCACCCCTCCACTTT. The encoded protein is CASSFGRPGSPLHF.

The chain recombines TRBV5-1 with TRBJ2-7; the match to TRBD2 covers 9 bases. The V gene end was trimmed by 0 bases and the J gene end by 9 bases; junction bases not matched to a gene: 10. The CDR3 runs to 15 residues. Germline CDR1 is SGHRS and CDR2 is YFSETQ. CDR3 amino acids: CASSLEASGALGQYF. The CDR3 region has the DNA TGCGCCAGCAGCTTGGAGGCTAGCGGGGCCTTGGGGCAGTACTTC.

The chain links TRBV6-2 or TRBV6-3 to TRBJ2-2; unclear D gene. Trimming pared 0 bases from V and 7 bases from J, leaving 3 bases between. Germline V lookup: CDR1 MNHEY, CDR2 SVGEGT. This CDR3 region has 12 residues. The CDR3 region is CASSYSFGELFF. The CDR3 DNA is TGTGCCAGCAGTTACTCCTTCGGGGAGCTGTTTTTT.

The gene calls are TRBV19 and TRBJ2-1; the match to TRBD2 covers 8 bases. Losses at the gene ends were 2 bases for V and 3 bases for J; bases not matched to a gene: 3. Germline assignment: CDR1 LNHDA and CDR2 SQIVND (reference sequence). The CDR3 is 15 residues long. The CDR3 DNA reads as TGTGCCAGTAGTATAAGCGGGGGCGGCTACAATGAGCAGTTCTTC. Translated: CASSISGGGYNEQFF.

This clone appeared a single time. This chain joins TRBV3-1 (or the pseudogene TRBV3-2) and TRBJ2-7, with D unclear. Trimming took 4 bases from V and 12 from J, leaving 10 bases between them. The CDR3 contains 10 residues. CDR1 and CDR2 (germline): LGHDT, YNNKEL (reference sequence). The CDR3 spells CASSPLYGYF. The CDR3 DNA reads TGTGCCAGCAGCCCCCTCTATGGGTACTTC.

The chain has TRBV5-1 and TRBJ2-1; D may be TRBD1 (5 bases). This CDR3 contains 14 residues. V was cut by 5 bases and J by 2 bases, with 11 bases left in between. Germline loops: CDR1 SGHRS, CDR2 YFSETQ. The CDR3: CASRVQATYNEQFF. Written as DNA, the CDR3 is TGCGCCAGCAGGGTACAGGCGACCTACAATGAGCAGTTCTTC.

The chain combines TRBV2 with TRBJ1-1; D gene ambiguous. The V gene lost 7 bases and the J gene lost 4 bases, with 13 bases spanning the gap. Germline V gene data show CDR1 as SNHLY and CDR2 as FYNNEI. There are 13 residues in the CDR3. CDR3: CASTPSEATEAFF. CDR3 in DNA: TGTGCCAGCACCCCCAGCGAGGCCACTGAAGCTTTCTTT.